The present T cell receptor beta chain was sequenced within a study of CD8 T cells in ankylosing spondylitis. Points from the study as a whole: With a CD8+ phenotype, disease-linked clones were relatively rare in peripheral blood. Matched ankylosing spondylitis synovial fluid reportedly showed significant enrichment of disease-linked clones. Roughly eight highly homologous variants made up a TCR beta motif that seemed to typify ankylosing spondylitis blood.

The CDR3 has 14 amino acids. From germline, CDR1 is MNHNS and CDR2 SASEGT. V lost 6 bases, J lost 5 bases, and 13 bases lay in between. Remarks on this clonotype: Its specificity is unknown.

Quantitative 5'-RACE with molecular barcodes generated TCR beta libraries. A single record per CDR3 protein comes from TCRdb applying MiXCR to the 5' RACE reads. The repertoire has about 330,000 distinct CDR3 sequences, 8% of them found once; the top ten carry more than 14%. Sample: blood, either unsorted or a sorted T cell fraction (not recorded which). The origin of this receptor is a male donor with ankylosing spondylitis. V gene TRBV6-1 combines with J gene TRBJ1-4; D uncertain. The CDR3 here is CASRVGRRNEKLFF. CDR3 sequence (DNA): TGTGCCAGCAGAGTCGGACGAAGGAATGAAAAACTGTTTTTT.